These 24 T cell receptor beta chains came from one sample sequenced in a study of cytomegalovirus exposure and HLA in healthy donors. Amplification used 60 Vbeta primers and 13 Jbeta primers. TCRdb's table, derived via immunoSEQ multiplex PCR, lists solely in-frame clones and lacks some. The sample holds roughly 120,000 clones, roughly 69% seen once. Sequenced material: PBMCs. Receptors were obtained from a woman between 35 and 50 years old in good health and CMV-seropositive.

The genes are TRBV5-4 and TRBJ2-1; 11 bases map to TRBD2. This CDR3 is built from 15 residues. V was pared by 4 bases and J by 7 bases, with 7 bases of the junction left unmatched. CDR1 SGHNT and CDR2 YYREEE come from the germline V gene (reference sequence). In DNA, the CDR3 is TGTGCCAGCAGCCCACTAGCGGGAGTAAGAAATGAGCAGTTCTTC. Translation: CASSPLAGVRNEQFF.

The chain joins TRBV5-1 to TRBJ1-1, with TRBD1 as a possible D gene (6 bases). Germline lookup yields CDR1 SGHRS and CDR2 YFSETQ. Trimming took off 4 bases at V and 4 bases at J, with 17 bases between the two ends. The CDR3 has 15 amino acids. The CDR3 loop reads CASSPLAGEGTEAFF. The CDR3 nucleotides read TGCGCCAGCAGCCCGCTCGCAGGGGAAGGCACTGAAGCTTTCTTT. Using reference TRBV5-1 and TRBJ1-1 for the parts outside the CDR3, the full variable domain is KAGVTQTPRYLIKTRGQQVTLSCSPISGHRSVSWYQQTPGQGLQFLFEYFSETQRNKGNFPGRFSGRQFSNSRSEMNVSTLELGDSALYLCASSPLAGEGTEAFFGQGTRLTVV.

The chain uses TRBV30 and TRBJ1-1; maybe TRBD1 (6 bases). V lost 5 bases, J lost 5 bases, and 15 bases lay in between. The CDR3 extends over 13 amino acids. Germline-derived CDR1 and CDR2 are GTSNPN and SVGIG (reference sequence). The CDR3 region has the DNA TGTGCCTGGGGAAGGGGGGGTCGGACTGAAGCTTTCTTT. Translating it yields CAWGRGGRTEAFF.

The V call is TRBV5-4, the J call TRBJ2-7; 14 nucleotides line up with TRBD2. Germline V gives CDR1 SGHNT, CDR2 YYREEE (reference sequence). Losses at the gene ends were 4 bases for V and 0 bases for J; bases not matched to a gene: 6. This CDR3 spans 17 amino acids. DNA of the CDR3: TGTGCCAGCAGCCAAGGACTAGCGGGAGGAATCTCCTACGAGCAGTACTTC. This gives the protein CASSQGLAGGISYEQYF. Combining the CDR3 with reference TRBV5-4 and TRBJ2-7 gives the whole variable domain ETGVTQSPTHLIKTRGQQVTLRCSSQSGHNTVSWYQQALGQGPQFIFQYYREEENGRGNFPPRFSGLQFPNYSSELNVNALELDDSALYLCASSQGLAGGISYEQYFGPGTRLTVT.

The J gene is TRBJ2-3, the V gene TRBV13; D remains unclear. Germline CDR1 and CDR2: PRHDT and FYEKMQ (reference sequence). V was cut by 1 base and J by 4 bases, with 6 bases left in between. This CDR3 spans 13 amino acids. CDR3 in amino acids: CASSLVVSDTQYF. Here the CDR3 DNA reads TGTGCCAGCAGCTTAGTTGTATCAGATACGCAGTATTTT.

The chain recombines TRBV13 with TRBJ2-3; 9 positions agree with TRBD1. V lost 4 bases and J lost 5; bases outside the gene matches: 4. CDR1 PRHDT and CDR2 FYEKMQ come from the germline V gene (reference sequence). The CDR3 has 14 residues. The CDR3 loop reads CASSSQGAGDTQYF. CDR3 sequence (DNA): TGTGCCAGCAGCTCACAGGGGGCGGGAGATACGCAGTATTTT.

The V and J genes are TRBV5-1 and TRBJ1-4, with D uncertain. The germline gives CDR1 SGHRS, CDR2 YFSETQ. This CDR3 is 15 amino acids long. Trimming pared 0 bases from V and 0 bases from J, leaving 6 bases between. The DNA for the CDR3 is TGCGCCAGCAGCTTGGTATCCCCAACTAATGAAAAACTGTTTTTT. Translating it yields CASSLVSPTNEKLFF.

The table lists this clone with a few counts. The rearrangement joins TRBV6-1 to TRBJ2-3, with 11 bases that match TRBD1. V lost 10 bases, J lost 4 bases, and 4 bases stayed unmatched. CDR3 length: 13 residues. Germline CDR1 reads MNHNS; CDR2 reads SASEGT. The CDR3 region has the DNA TGTGCCACAGGACAGGGGGCCCCAGATACGCAGTATTTT. The encoded protein is CATGQGAPDTQYF.

This clone was seen a few times. The rearrangement joins TRBV4-3 to TRBJ1-3; 9 positions match TRBD1. The CDR3 loop spans 15 amino acids. Germline assignment: CDR1 LGHNA and CDR2 YSLEER. The V and J ends lost 3 bases and 4 bases, in that order; junction bases with no gene match: 4. CDR3 in amino acids: CASSQGQGAGNTIYF. CDR3 nucleotides: TGCGCCAGCAGCCAGGGACAGGGAGCAGGAAACACCATATATTTT.

V usage is TRBV5-1 and J usage is TRBJ2-7; 8 positions agree with TRBD1. V trimming: 5 bases; J trimming: 1 base; junction bases outside the gene matches: 5. Germline CDR1 reads SGHRS; CDR2 reads YFSETQ. This CDR3 comprises 14 residues. The CDR3 loop reads CASRGQGRSYEQYF. Here the CDR3 DNA reads TGCGCCAGCAGAGGACAGGGTAGGTCCTACGAGCAGTACTTC.

The gene calls are TRBV5-1 and TRBJ1-2, with TRBD1 identical over 9 bases. From germline, CDR1 is SGHRS and CDR2 YFSETQ. V was pared by 4 bases and J by 6 bases, with 10 bases of the junction left unmatched. The CDR3 runs to 15 residues. CDR3 in amino acids: CASSRTGGSVDGYTF. The CDR3 DNA sequence: TGCGCCAGCAGCCGTACAGGGGGCTCGGTTGATGGCTACACCTTC.

The CDR3 sequence: CSVFESDRQETQYF. Here the CDR3 DNA reads TGCAGCGTTTTCGAAAGCGACAGACAAGAGACCCAGTACTTC. The chain recombines TRBV29-1 with TRBJ2-5, with D possibly being TRBD1 (5 bases). The CDR3 is 14 amino acids. The germline gives CDR1 SQVTM, CDR2 ANQGSEA. V shed 5 bases and J shed 2 bases, with 15 bases lying between them.

The rearrangement links TRBV7-8 to TRBJ2-3; 8 positions agree with TRBD1. This CDR3 is built from 16 residues. Germline trimming cut 0 bases from V and 1 base from J; bases unmatched to any gene: 3. CDR1 and CDR2 from the germline V gene are SGHVS and FQNEAQ. CDR3 sequence (DNA): TGTGCCAGCAGCTTAGCGGTCAGGGGGCGCACAGATACGCAGTATTTT. Translated: CASSLAVRGRTDTQYF.

The chain couples TRBV19 to TRBJ2-3; D perhaps matches TRBD2 (6 bases). CDR1 and CDR2 (germline): LNHDA, SQIVND (reference sequence). This CDR3 is built from 15 residues. Trimming removed 4 bases at V and 6 bases at J, with 17 bases between. The CDR3 sequence is CASSRLPGDFDTQYF. CDR3 in DNA: TGTGCCAGTAGTAGGTTACCGGGAGATTTTGATACGCAGTATTTT.

The chain has TRBV7-9 and TRBJ2-5; perhaps TRBD1 as D (6 bases). The germline V gene encodes CDR1 SEHNR and CDR2 FQNEAQ (reference sequence). V lost 5 bases, J lost 5 bases, and 15 bases lay in between. The CDR3 consists of 14 residues. The CDR3, as DNA: TGTGCCAGCAGCACGATACAGGGCTTGGAGACCCAGTACTTC. Residues: CASSTIQGLETQYF.

The chain uses TRBV2 and TRBJ1-3; TRBD1 matches at 7 bases. The CDR3 runs to 16 residues. The trim removed 7 bases at V and 0 bases at J, leaving 9 bases unmatched. CDR1 and CDR2 from the germline V gene are SNHLY and FYNNEI. CDR3 loop: CASKKGAASSGNTIYF. The DNA for the CDR3 is TGTGCCAGCAAAAAGGGGGCGGCGAGCTCTGGAAACACCATATATTTT.

The chain has TRBV19 and TRBJ1-2; a weak D match, TRBD1 (5 bases). The V gene's germline CDR1 is LNHDA and CDR2 SQIVND (reference sequence). V was cut by 6 bases and J by 4 bases, with 15 bases left in between. The CDR3 has 14 amino acids. The CDR3 DNA reads TGTGCCAGTAGCGCGACAGCCCAATTCTATGGCTACACCTTC. Its protein is CASSATAQFYGYTF.

V is TRBV7-9 and J is TRBJ2-5, with 12 nucleotides matching TRBD2. V trimming: 5 bases; J trimming: 4 bases; junction bases outside the gene matches: 8. The CDR3 is made up of 16 amino acids. Germline CDR1 and CDR2: SEHNR and FQNEAQ (reference sequence). Here the CDR3 reads CASSQTSGRDGETQYF. The CDR3 region has the DNA TGTGCCAGCAGCCAGACTAGCGGGAGAGATGGAGAGACCCAGTACTTC.

The chain couples TRBV19 to TRBJ2-1; TRBD2 matches at 7 bases. The trim removed 8 bases at V and 7 bases at J, leaving 8 bases unmatched. Looked up from germline, CDR1 is LNHDA and CDR2 is SQIVND (reference sequence). The CDR3 has 13 residues. This CDR3 reads CASGWTRENEQFF. The CDR3 coding sequence is TGTGCCAGTGGTTGGACTAGGGAGAATGAGCAGTTCTTC.

The chain links TRBV7-2 to TRBJ1-3, with 7 bases that match TRBD1. Germline V gene lookup returns CDR1 SGHTA and CDR2 FQGNSA. With V trimmed by 3 bases and J by 3 bases, 11 bases remained unmatched. The CDR3 totals 17 residues. CDR3 in amino acids: CASSFPLTGQFGNTIYF. The CDR3 DNA sequence: TGTGCCAGCAGCTTTCCACTTACGGGACAGTTTGGAAACACCATATATTTT.

The V call is TRBV7-3, the J call TRBJ2-5; 9 bases agree with TRBD1. The V gene end was trimmed by 6 bases and the J gene end by 4 bases; junction bases not matched to a gene: 3. Germline CDR1 is SGHTA and CDR2 is FQGTGA. This CDR3 contains 13 residues. The CDR3 protein is CASSMDRGETQYF. The CDR3 DNA sequence: TGTGCCAGCAGTATGGACAGGGGAGAGACCCAGTACTTC.

The rearrangement uses TRBV4-1 and TRBJ2-1; 7 bases are a match to TRBD2. This CDR3 spans 18 amino acids. Germline V gene sequence: CDR1 MGHRA, CDR2 YSYEKL. With V trimmed by 1 base and J by 2 bases, 11 bases remained unmatched. In nucleotides, the CDR3 is TGCGCCAGCAGCCAAGGGGTCGGGCGGGAGCTCACCTACAATGAGCAGTTCTTC. The encoded protein is CASSQGVGRELTYNEQFF.

The chain combines TRBV6-5 with TRBJ1-1, with 7 positions matching TRBD1. V lost 4 bases and J lost 3; bases outside the gene matches: 8. The CDR3 consists of 15 residues. Germline V lookup: CDR1 MNHEY, CDR2 SVGAGI. The CDR3 sequence: CASSSEPTGYTEAFF. The CDR3 DNA is TGTGCCAGCAGTTCAGAACCGACAGGGTACACTGAAGCTTTCTTT.

This clone was seen more than once but under ten times. This chain uses TRBV9 with TRBJ2-3, with D perhaps matching TRBD2 (6 bases). Germline values: CDR1 SGDLS, CDR2 YYNGEE. The CDR3 is made up of 16 amino acids. Trimming removed 0 bases from V and 0 bases from J, with 11 bases in between. The CDR3 spells CASSVEGRDSTDTQYF. DNA for the CDR3: TGTGCCAGCAGCGTAGAAGGGCGGGACAGCACAGATACGCAGTATTTT.